A single sample is the source of the 22 T cell receptor beta chains below, sequenced in a study of T-cell reconstitution after alpha-beta-depleted transplantation in children. Researchers prepared the TCRbeta library using unique molecular identifiers, the study reports. TCRdb re-called the PCR reads through MiXCR, storing one row per CDR3 protein. The table records around 580,000 distinct CDR3 sequences, 20% to 25% of them present only once. The sequencing here drew on PBMCs, mostly from graft donor cells, taken 360 days after TCRalphabeta/CD19-depleted stem cell transplant. The receptors here all came from a boy under two years old who had a stem cell transplant for acute myeloid leukemia, so the T cells may come from the graft donor.

This clonotype was observed at least ten times. The J gene is TRBJ2-7, the V gene TRBV27; 7 positions match TRBD1. J lost 2 bases, V lost 7 bases, and 8 bases had no gene match. CDR3 length: 14 amino acids. The V gene's germline CDR1 is MNHEY and CDR2 SMNVEV (reference sequence). The CDR3 DNA sequence: TGTGCCAGCAAGACCGGGACAGCAGCCTACGAGCAGTACTTC. Its translation: CASKTGTAAYEQYF.

This clonotype was recorded a few times. The chain has TRBV5-6 and TRBJ2-3; D possibly matches TRBD1 or TRBD2 (6 bases each). The CDR3 runs 16 residues. The ends were cut back, 0 bases at V and 0 bases at J, with 11 bases in the middle. CDR1 is SGHDT, CDR2 YYEEEE, per germline. In DNA, the CDR3 is TGTGCCAGCAGCTTGGGGAGGGGGTGGAGCACAGATACGCAGTATTTT. Translated: CASSLGRGWSTDTQYF.

This rearrangement joins TRBV10-2 to TRBJ2-7; TRBD1 aligns across 8 bases. Germline-derived CDR1 and CDR2 are WSHSY and SAAADI. The J segment lost 3 bases and the V segment lost 6 bases, leaving 7 bases of the junction unmatched. The CDR3 runs to 14 residues. The CDR3, as DNA: TGCGCCAGCAGGCCGGGACAGGAGAACTACGAGCAGTACGTC. Encoded protein: CASRPGQENYEQYV.

This chain joins TRBV3-1 and TRBJ2-7, with TRBD1 identical over 9 bases. CDR1 and CDR2 from the germline V gene are LGHDT and YNNKEL (reference sequence). The CDR3 is 14 amino acids. Trimming took 2 bases from V and 7 from J; bases not matched to a gene: 6. In DNA form, the CDR3 reads TGTGCCAGCAGCCAACGGGACAGGGTGAGAGAGCAGTACTTC. This encodes CASSQRDRVREQYF.

CDR3 DNA: TGTGCCAGCACCAAACAGGGGGCAAGGCAGCCCCAGCATTTT. It yields the protein CASTKQGARQPQHF. J is TRBJ1-5 and V is TRBV12-3 or TRBV12-4; 9 nucleotides line up with TRBD1. J gave up 7 bases and V 7 bases, and 8 bases lay outside the gene matches. CDR3 length equals 14 residues.

This clonotype was picked up a small number of times. The chain carries TRBV7-2 and TRBJ1-5, with unresolved D. Germline assignment: CDR1 SGHTA and CDR2 FQGNSA. The CDR3 sequence is 13 residues long. V lost 4 bases and J lost 7, with 11 bases in between. CDR3 residues: CASSSRYRQPQHF. The CDR3 DNA sequence: TGTGCCAGCAGCTCCCGGTATCGGCAGCCCCAGCATTTT.

This clonotype was detected a few times. The rearrangement links TRBV6-9 to TRBJ1-2; D remains unclear. Germline V CDR1 and CDR2: MNHGY, SVAAGI. The CDR3 runs to 14 residues. The V end lost 6 bases, the J end lost 6 bases, and 17 bases lay between the germline ends. The CDR3 here is CASSLPAGANGYTF. As DNA, the CDR3 is TGTGCCAGCAGCCTTCCCGCGGGAGCGAATGGCTACACCTTC.

This clonotype has a count of ten or more. The genes are TRBV6-2 or TRBV6-3 and TRBJ2-2; 11 bases fit TRBD2. V lost 2 bases, J lost 6 bases, and 8 bases stayed unmatched. Germline lookup yields CDR1 MNHEY and CDR2 SVGEGT. The CDR3 length is 17 residues. The CDR3, as DNA: TGTGCCAGCAGTTACGTATCCGTAGCGGGGGGGCCCGGGGAGCTGTTTTTT. Translated: CASSYVSVAGGPGELFF.

V usage is TRBV6-5 and J usage is TRBJ1-1; no reliable D call. CDR1 and CDR2 (germline): MNHEY, SVGAGI. Trimming stripped 0 bases from V and 7 bases from J, with 12 bases between. The CDR3 covers 14 residues. For the CDR3, the DNA is TGTGCCAGCAGTTACTCGGGTTTCGGGGATGAAGCTTTCTTT. Residues: CASSYSGFGDEAFF.

This clonotype has ten or more counts. The genes are TRBV29-1 and TRBJ2-3; D is tentatively TRBD1 or TRBD2 (5 bases each). The CDR3 consists of 12 residues. Germline V gives CDR1 SQVTM, CDR2 ANQGSEA. The V and J ends lost 3 bases and 3 bases respectively, with 7 bases between them. CDR3 protein: CSVDGATDTQYF. The CDR3 bases are TGCAGCGTTGACGGGGCAACAGATACGCAGTATTTT.

Ten or more counts support this clonotype. The chain combines TRBV3-1 with TRBJ2-5; D remains unclear. The germline V and J ends were trimmed by 0 bases and 5 bases, with 13 bases remaining between them. CDR3 length equals 15 residues. The germline V gene encodes CDR1 LGHDT and CDR2 YNNKEL (reference sequence). DNA for the CDR3: TGTGCCAGCAGCCAAGACTTGACGGAGCTGGAGACCCAGTACTTC. Its protein is CASSQDLTELETQYF.

The table lists this clonotype with a count of one. The chain employs TRBV6-2 or TRBV6-3 and TRBJ2-1; 10 bases match TRBD2. This CDR3 contains 15 residues. Germline V gene sequence: CDR1 MNHEY, CDR2 SVGEGT. V lost 7 bases and J lost 4; bases outside the gene matches: 7. Written as DNA, the CDR3 is TGTGCCAGCAAAGCGGGGGGGATCTTGTACAATGAGCAGTTCTTC. As protein: CASKAGGILYNEQFF.

This clonotype was recorded at least ten times. The chain combines TRBV20-1 with TRBJ2-1; TRBD1 agrees at 7 bases. The CDR3 has 15 amino acids. CDR1 DFQATT and CDR2 SNEGSKA come from the germline V gene (reference sequence). The ends lost 4 bases at V and 2 bases at J; junction bases unmatched: 8. CDR3 amino acids: CSAMSDRRTYNEQFF. In DNA form, the CDR3 reads TGCAGTGCTATGTCGGACAGGAGGACCTACAATGAGCAGTTCTTC.

There are many counts of this clonotype. V is TRBV29-1 and J is TRBJ2-3; 10 bases are shared with TRBD1. Trimming removed 6 bases from V and 0 bases from J; junction bases left unmatched: 3. This CDR3 region has 14 residues. Germline CDR1 and CDR2: SQVTM and ANQGSEA. CDR3 in DNA: TGCAGCGTAGGACAGGGGGTGAGCACAGATACGCAGTATTTT. Translation: CSVGQGVSTDTQYF.

This clonotype was counted a single time. The rearrangement uses TRBV24-1 and TRBJ2-3; D may be TRBD1 or TRBD2 (5 bases each). V lost 3 bases, J lost 1 base, and 13 bases lay in between. Per germline, CDR1 KGHDR and CDR2 SFDVKD. The CDR3 has 16 residues. As DNA, the CDR3 is TGTGCCACCAGTGATCCGTCGAGGGGAGGCACAGATACGCAGTATTTT. Translation gives CATSDPSRGGTDTQYF.

Ten or more counts support this clonotype. V gene TRBV13 combines with J gene TRBJ2-1, with unresolved D. V dropped 2 bases and J dropped 0 bases, with 8 bases sitting between them. CDR1 is PRHDT, CDR2 FYEKMQ, per germline (reference sequence). This CDR3 contains 15 residues. CDR3 in DNA: TGTGCCAGCAGCTTATGGGGTAACTCCTACAATGAGCAGTTCTTC. This gives the protein CASSLWGNSYNEQFF.

The chain recombines TRBV6-1 with TRBJ1-2; tentatively, D is TRBD1 (6 bases). Germline CDR1 and CDR2: MNHNS and SASEGT. The CDR3 covers 15 residues. CDR3 DNA sequence: TGTGCAGCAGCGACCGCTCGGGACAACCCTTATGGCTACACCTTC. This gives the protein CAAATARDNPYGYTF.

This clonotype came up a few times. The gene calls are TRBV20-1 and TRBJ2-1, with D perhaps TRBD1 (5 bases). The CDR3 runs 12 residues. CDR1 is DFQATT and CDR2 is SNEGSKA in the germline V gene (reference sequence). Between the trimmed V and J ends, which lost 6 bases and 2 bases, there was a span of 8 bases. The CDR3 nucleotides read TGCAGTGCCCCGACAGCCTACAATGAGCAGTTCTTC. Its protein product is CSAPTAYNEQFF.

This clonotype has just a few counts. The gene calls are TRBV4-3 and TRBJ2-1, with 9 bases lining up with TRBD1. The V segment lost 2 bases and the J segment 3 bases; nucleotides outside the gene matches: 8. The CDR3 sequence is 17 residues long. The germline gives CDR1 LGHNA, CDR2 YSLEER. In nucleotides, the CDR3 is TGCGCCAGCAGCCAATACACCGGGACAGGGCTCTACAATGAGCAGTTCTTC. Translating it yields CASSQYTGTGLYNEQFF.

V and J are TRBV3-1 and TRBJ1-4; maybe TRBD1 (6 bases). CDR1 LGHDT and CDR2 YNNKEL come from the germline V gene (reference sequence). The CDR3 runs to 13 residues. Trimming left V 8 bases short and J 8 bases short, with 15 bases between. The CDR3 spells CASRGQGREKLFF. The CDR3 DNA sequence: TGTGCCAGCCGGGGCCAGGGGAGAGAAAAACTGTTTTTT.

V usage is TRBV28 and J usage is TRBJ2-7; a possible D gene is TRBD2 (5 bases). The CDR3 has 11 residues. V was trimmed by 2 bases and J by 8 bases, leaving 7 bases between them. Germline CDR1 reads MDHEN; CDR2 reads SYDVKM. This chain's CDR3 is CASSLRGKQYV. The CDR3 DNA reads as TGTGCCAGCAGTTTACGGGGAAAGCAGTACGTC.

This clonotype has only one observation. The rearrangement uses TRBV7-6 and TRBJ2-3, with D possibly being TRBD1 or TRBD2 (5 bases each). The ends were cut back, 0 bases at V and 7 bases at J, with 8 bases in the middle. Germline V gives CDR1 SGHVS, CDR2 FNYEAQ. The CDR3 sequence is 13 residues long. The CDR3 spells CASSLAGRNTQYF. In DNA form, the CDR3 reads TGTGCCAGCAGCTTAGCGGGACGAAATACGCAGTATTTT.